The 27 T cell receptor beta chains presented below share a single source sample, sequenced in a study of cytomegalovirus exposure and HLA in healthy donors. A multiplex PCR was run with 60 Vbeta primers and 13 Jbeta primers. Here immunoSEQ multiplex PCR was the method, and the copy in TCRdb shows in-frame clones only, minus some. The sample has about 200,000 clones; 9.5% to 15% are singletons. Sequencing used PBMCs. These receptors came from a man in his fifties or sixties in good health and CMV-seropositive.

This clone was found a few times. The rearrangement joins TRBV29-1 to TRBJ1-2; TRBD1 aligns across 7 bases. This CDR3 is 13 amino acids long. V was pared by 4 bases and J by 4 bases, with 6 bases of the junction left unmatched. Germline values: CDR1 SQVTM, CDR2 ANQGSEA. CDR3 residues: CSVASGTVYGYTF. The CDR3 coding sequence is TGCAGCGTTGCATCCGGGACAGTCTATGGCTACACCTTC.

This chain uses TRBV6-5 with TRBJ1-6, with TRBD1 matching 9 bases. Germline lookup yields CDR1 MNHEY and CDR2 SVGAGI. The CDR3 consists of 14 residues. After removal of 6 bases from V and 9 bases from J, the junction contained 6 bases not matched to a gene. The CDR3 reads CASSADRGSSPLHF. CDR3 DNA sequence: TGTGCCAGCAGCGCCGACAGGGGGAGTTCACCCCTCCACTTT.

The chain links TRBV4-3 to TRBJ2-7; D possibly corresponds to TRBD1 (5 bases). Germline loops: CDR1 LGHNA, CDR2 YSLEER. Trimming left V 1 base short and J 2 bases short, with 12 bases between. The CDR3 extends over 15 amino acids. In DNA, the CDR3 is TGCGCCAGCAGCCAAGCCCTCGTGGGGCCCTACGAGCAGTACTTC. It specifies CASSQALVGPYEQYF.

This clone has more than one count but fewer than ten. This chain links TRBV9 with TRBJ1-1; a possible D gene is TRBD1 (6 bases). V gave up 0 bases and J gave up 4 bases, with 16 bases separating them. The CDR3 totals 16 residues. Germline assignment: CDR1 SGDLS and CDR2 YYNGEE. The DNA of the CDR3 is TGTGCCAGCAGCGTAGGGGGAGGGGGGGCGAGCACTGAAGCTTTCTTT. This gives the protein CASSVGGGGASTEAFF.

In this sample, this clone turned up a few times. The rearrangement uses TRBV14 and TRBJ2-5, with 8 bases lining up with TRBD2. V gave up 4 bases and J gave up 7 bases; unmatched junction bases: 8. Germline V CDR1 and CDR2: SGHDN, FVKESK. The CDR3 length is 14 residues. CDR3 bases: TGTGCCAGCAGCCTCCGCGGGGGGCTGCCGACCCAGTACTTC. This codes for CASSLRGGLPTQYF.

V and J are TRBV19 and TRBJ1-1, with a weak D call TRBD1 (6 bases). The CDR3 covers 14 residues. V lost 5 bases and J lost 4, with 14 bases in between. Germline CDR1 reads LNHDA; CDR2 reads SQIVND (reference sequence). CDR3 DNA sequence: TGTGCCAGTAGTTTAGGGGGGAGGGGCACTGAAGCTTTCTTT. As protein: CASSLGGRGTEAFF. Full variable domain (rest looked up from reference TRBV19 and TRBJ1-1): DGGITQSPKYLFRKEGQNVTLSCEQNLNHDAMYWYRQDPGQGLRLIYYSQIVNDFQKGDIAEGYSVSREKKESFPLTVTSAQKNPTAFYLCASSLGGRGTEAFFGQGTRLTVV.

This clone was counted a few times. The V call is TRBV7-9, the J call TRBJ2-7, with D hard to call. V lost 5 bases and J 4 bases, leaving 6 bases between the germline ends. Per the germline V gene, CDR1 is SEHNR and CDR2 is FQNEAQ (reference sequence). The CDR3 runs to 11 residues. CDR3 residues: CASSPLYEQYF. The CDR3 DNA reads as TGTGCCAGCAGCCCACTGTACGAGCAGTACTTC.

The chain combines TRBV2 with TRBJ1-5; the D is unclear. Germline lookup yields CDR1 SNHLY and CDR2 FYNNEI. With 1 base removed from V and 9 bases from J, the gap between germline ends came to 13 bases. This CDR3 contains 14 residues. The CDR3 is CASSEELRVGPQHF. In DNA form, the CDR3 reads TGTGCCAGCAGTGAAGAGCTTCGGGTGGGGCCCCAGCATTTT.

This clone was found a few times. The V call is TRBV2, the J call TRBJ1-1; D is uncertain. The CDR3 sequence is 13 residues long. V shed 5 bases and J shed 0 bases, with 7 bases lying between them. Germline CDR1 SNHLY, CDR2 FYNNEI. CDR3 nucleotides: TGTGCCAGCAGTCTTAAATTGAACACTGAAGCTTTCTTT. Protein product: CASSLKLNTEAFF.

This clone was seen a few times. The CDR3 DNA reads TGTGCCAGCGGACCGGGGACAGGGTTCACTGAAGCTTTCTTT. Translated: CASGPGTGFTEAFF. V is TRBV21-1 and J is TRBJ1-1; the table's D gene call, TRBD1, was not cross checked with the DNA. TRBV21-1 is a pseudogene locus. There are 14 residues in the CDR3.

This clone has just a few counts. The chain carries TRBV4-3 and TRBJ1-2; the D gene is possibly TRBD1 (5 bases). Between the trimmed V and J ends, which lost 0 bases and 0 bases, there was a span of 8 bases. CDR3 length: 15 amino acids. Germline values: CDR1 LGHNA, CDR2 YSLEER. This CDR3 is CASSQEQVANYGYTF. The CDR3 nucleotides are TGCGCCAGCAGCCAAGAACAGGTAGCTAACTATGGCTACACCTTC.

This clone was counted only a few times. V is TRBV27 and J is TRBJ2-7; the match to TRBD1 covers 7 bases. The CDR3 is made up of 13 amino acids. The V and J ends lost 6 bases and 4 bases, in that order; junction bases with no gene match: 6. In germline, CDR1 is MNHEY, CDR2 SMNVEV (reference sequence). The CDR3 loop reads CASSRDSRYEQYF. CDR3 DNA: TGTGCCAGCAGCCGGGACAGTCGTTACGAGCAGTACTTC.

V usage is TRBV28 and J usage is TRBJ1-2, with 10 bases fitting TRBD1. The ends lost 6 bases at V and 7 bases at J; junction bases unmatched: 5. This CDR3 region has 13 residues. Germline V gene lookup returns CDR1 MDHEN and CDR2 SYDVKM. The DNA for the CDR3 is TGTGCCAGCAGGGCGGGACAGGGGACTGGCTACACCTTC. This encodes CASRAGQGTGYTF.

The V and J genes are TRBV5-1 and TRBJ1-1, with D maybe TRBD1 (5 bases). The CDR3 sequence is 15 residues long. CDR1 SGHRS and CDR2 YFSETQ come from the germline V gene. V lost 0 bases and J 2 bases, leaving 11 bases between the germline ends. The DNA for the CDR3 is TGCGCCAGCAGCTTGGCCGCAGGGACTAACACTGAAGCTTTCTTT. It codes for CASSLAAGTNTEAFF.

This clone occurred a few times. This sequence joins TRBV19 and TRBJ2-2; the D gene is possibly TRBD1 (7 bases). The V end was cut by 6 bases, the J end by 6 bases, with 14 bases between. This CDR3 comprises 14 residues. Germline V gene lookup returns CDR1 LNHDA and CDR2 SQIVND (reference sequence). DNA for the CDR3: TGTGCCAGTAGGACAGGGAGGAATGCCGGGGAGCTGTTTTTT. As protein: CASRTGRNAGELFF.

This clone was counted only a few times. V is TRBV6-5 and J is TRBJ2-5; 8 bases fit TRBD2. Germline V gene sequence: CDR1 MNHEY, CDR2 SVGAGI. Trimming cost V 5 bases and J 5 bases; bases outside gene matches: 10. The CDR3 sequence is 15 residues long. This chain's CDR3 is CASSPIGGVWETQYF. The CDR3 bases are TGTGCCAGCAGTCCCATCGGGGGGGTCTGGGAGACCCAGTACTTC.

The chain has TRBV6-1 and TRBJ2-1; D might be TRBD2 (5 bases). CDR1 and CDR2 from the germline V gene are MNHNS and SASEGT. This CDR3 has 15 residues. V dropped 2 bases and J dropped 9 bases, with 17 bases sitting between them. CDR3 residues: CASSEQVAVGSEQFF. CDR3 DNA: TGTGCCAGCAGTGAACAAGTTGCCGTAGGGAGTGAGCAGTTCTTC.

This clone was seen a handful of times. The CDR3 bases are TGCAGCGGTACCTCGGGGGGCCTCTCTGGAAACACCATATATTTT. Amino acid sequence: CSGTSGGLSGNTIYF. The chain links TRBV29-1 to TRBJ1-3; tentatively, D is TRBD1 (6 bases). Germline V gene lookup returns CDR1 SQVTM and CDR2 ANQGSEA. Trimming cost V 7 bases and J 0 bases, with 16 bases left between them. The CDR3 spans 15 residues.

Remarks on this clone: This sample includes further DNA sequences coding for the same CDR3. The gene calls are TRBV7-9 and TRBJ1-1; 7 bases are shared with TRBD1. The CDR3 runs 13 residues. CDR1 and CDR2 (germline): SEHNR, FQNEAQ (reference sequence). J gave up 8 bases and V 2 bases, and 5 bases lay outside the gene matches. The CDR3 DNA reads as TGTGCCAGCAGCTTACTACGGGACAGAGAAGCTTTCTTT. The encoded protein is CASSLLRDREAFF. Using reference TRBV7-9 and TRBJ1-1 for the parts outside the CDR3, the full variable domain is DTGVSQNPRHKITKRGQNVTFRCDPISEHNRLYWYRQTLGQGPEFLTYFQNEAQLEKSRLLSDRFSAERPKGSFSTLEIQRTEQGDSAMYLCASSLLRDREAFFGQGTRLTVV.

This clone was seen a few times. This chain uses TRBV29-1 with TRBJ1-2; 8 bases align to TRBD1. V dropped 6 bases and J dropped 8; count of bases not matched to a gene: 17. The CDR3 contains 15 residues. The germline CDR1 and CDR2 sequences are SQVTM and ANQGSEA. The CDR3 DNA reads TGCAGCGTCCGAACCGGACAGGGAAGCGGTGAGGGCTACACCTTC. Its translation: CSVRTGQGSGEGYTF.

The rearrangement joins TRBV15 to TRBJ2-5; tentatively, D is TRBD2 (6 bases). Per germline, CDR1 LNHNV and CDR2 YYDKDF (reference sequence). This CDR3 contains 15 residues. V lost 2 bases and J lost 10, with 20 bases in between. The CDR3 DNA is TGTGCCACCAGCAGACCAAGGTCCCTTAACGGGGGCCAGTACTTC. Translation: CATSRPRSLNGGQYF.

This clone was picked up a small number of times. The J gene is TRBJ2-1, the V gene TRBV7-9; no definite D call. This CDR3 region has 14 residues. Germline lookup yields CDR1 SEHNR and CDR2 FQNEAQ (reference sequence). With 2 bases removed from V and 6 bases from J, the gap between germline ends came to 11 bases. CDR3 sequence reads: CASSLYGAFNEQFF. In DNA, the CDR3 is TGTGCCAGCAGCTTATACGGAGCGTTCAATGAGCAGTTCTTC.

A remark on this clone: Different DNA sequences within this sample yield the same CDR3. This chain connects TRBV27 to TRBJ1-6; 10 positions agree with TRBD1. Germline lookup yields CDR1 MNHEY and CDR2 SMNVEV (reference sequence). The length of the CDR3 is 14 residues. V dropped 6 bases and J dropped 10; count of bases not matched to a gene: 6. In DNA form, the CDR3 reads TGTGCCAGCAGCCGGACAGGGGGGGGATCACCCCTCCACTTT. Encoded protein: CASSRTGGGSPLHF.

This clone was detected only a few times. This chain connects TRBV5-6 to TRBJ1-2, with D possibly matching TRBD1 (5 bases). The CDR3 is 15 residues long. Trimming left V 3 bases short and J 2 bases short, with 14 bases between. Germline values: CDR1 SGHDT, CDR2 YYEEEE. In DNA, the CDR3 is TGTGCCAGCAGCTCCCGGGGGGGGACGAACTATGGCTACACCTTC. Residues: CASSSRGGTNYGYTF.

This clone occurred a few times. This sequence joins TRBV5-6 and TRBJ1-1; tentatively, D is TRBD1 (5 bases). Trimming left V 4 bases short and J 1 base short, with 11 bases between. This CDR3 region has 14 residues. CDR1 and CDR2 from the germline V gene are SGHDT and YYEEEE. CDR3 in DNA: TGTGCCAGCAGCATGGACAATGGGAACACTGAAGCTTTCTTT. It is translated as CASSMDNGNTEAFF.

The table lists this clone with a few counts. The chain couples TRBV15 to TRBJ2-1, with 10 positions matching TRBD1. With 1 base clipped from V and 7 bases from J, the junction kept 4 bases outside the gene matches. CDR1 LNHNV and CDR2 YYDKDF come from the germline V gene (reference sequence). This CDR3 has 15 residues. The CDR3: CATSRAGTGANEQFF. DNA for the CDR3: TGTGCCACCAGCAGAGCCGGGACAGGGGCAAATGAGCAGTTCTTC.

This clone was observed a few times. One end of the junction fails to match germline, which may point to a read error. This sequence joins TRBV11-2 and TRBJ1-2, with TRBD1 as a possible D gene (5 bases). The CDR3 loop spans 13 amino acids. Germline CDR1 reads SGHAT; CDR2 reads FQNNGV. In DNA, the CDR3 is TGTGCCAGCAGCTTAGATCGGTGGGGCAGTGTCTACTTC. Its translation is CASSLDRWGSVYF.